One and the same sample provided the 10 T cell receptor beta chains below, sequenced in a study of blood T cell repertoires in COVID-19 (dated by TCRdb to 2018 to 2020). The protocol used for the library was the immunoSEQ multiplex PCR assay. The source is immuneACCESS, and TCRdb retained only in-frame sequences with V and J called. Part of the clones is not carried over; for the studies checked, unresolved V genes explain less than half of this, and the remainder is unexplained. The sample contains fewer than 400,000 clones, approximately 84% of them found a single time. Over 3.5% of the sample goes to the ten largest clones. What was sequenced was PBMCs or T cells enriched from blood (not recorded which). Every receptor here comes from a man aged 25 to 40 who had recovered from COVID-19.

The chain recombines TRBV19 with TRBJ2-7; D is undetermined. Trimming left V 3 bases short and J 1 base short, with 10 bases between. Germline assignment: CDR1 LNHDA and CDR2 SQIVND (reference sequence). The CDR3 is 14 amino acids. CDR3 coding DNA: TGTGCCAGTAGTATGGTGAGTAATTCCTACGAGCAGTACTTC. It specifies CASSMVSNSYEQYF.

This CDR3 reads CASSQGRGLATEAFF. CDR3 in DNA: TGTGCCAGCAGCCAAGGACGGGGGTTGGCCACTGAAGCTTTCTTT. The chain couples TRBV3-1 (or the pseudogene TRBV3-2) to TRBJ1-1, with a possible D match to TRBD1 (5 bases). V lost 1 base and J lost 4, with 13 bases in between. This CDR3 comprises 15 residues. Germline CDR1 is LGHDT and CDR2 is YNNKEL (reference sequence).

This rearrangement joins TRBV12-5 to TRBJ1-5; D might be TRBD1 (6 bases). This CDR3 contains 16 residues. Trimming left V 0 bases short and J 9 bases short, with 18 bases between. From germline, CDR1 is LGHNT and CDR2 FRNRAP. CDR3 sequence reads: CASGLVSWDTSLPQHF. Here the CDR3 DNA reads TGTGCTAGTGGTTTGGTATCGTGGGACACTAGTCTGCCCCAGCATTTT. Combining the CDR3 with reference TRBV12-5 and TRBJ1-5 gives the whole variable domain DARVTQTPRHKVTEMGQEVTMRCQPILGHNTVFWYRQTMMQGLELLAYFRNRAPLDDSGMPKDRFSAEMPDATLATLKIQPSEPRDSAVYFCASGLVSWDTSLPQHFGDGTRLSIL.

The rearrangement links TRBV7-6 to TRBJ1-6, with D uncertain. Germline lookup yields CDR1 SGHVS and CDR2 FNYEAQ. V was clipped by 2 bases and J by 10 bases, with 9 bases between them. The CDR3 runs 13 residues. The CDR3 is CASSLQVGSPLHF. DNA for the CDR3: TGTGCCAGCAGCTTACAGGTTGGGTCACCCCTCCACTTT. Full variable domain (rest looked up from reference TRBV7-6 and TRBJ1-6): GAGVSQSPRYKVTKRGQDVALRCDPISGHVSLYWYRQALGQGPEFLTYFNYEAQQDKSGLPNDRFSAERPEGSISTLTIQRTEQRDSAMYRCASSLQVGSPLHFGNGTRLTVT.

As DNA, the CDR3 is TGTGCCAGCTCACAGACAGGGCAGAACACTGAAGCTTTCTTT. It codes for CASSQTGQNTEAFF. V and J are TRBV18 and TRBJ1-1, with 7 nucleotides matching TRBD1. V shed 4 bases and J 1 base; nucleotides not matched to a gene: 3. The CDR3 totals 14 residues. CDR1 and CDR2 from the germline V gene are KGHSH and LQKENI.

J is TRBJ2-5 and V is TRBV5-3, with 9 bases identical to TRBD1. TRBV5-3 is labeled an ORF, and its function is uncertain. The CDR3 is 15 amino acids. Trimming removed 2 bases from V and 3 bases from J; junction bases left unmatched: 5. This CDR3 is CARSFPGQGKETQYF. The CDR3 DNA reads TGTGCCAGAAGCTTTCCGGGACAGGGAAAAGAGACCCAGTACTTC.

The V and J genes are TRBV2 and TRBJ2-5; 15 bases line up with TRBD2. V gave up 4 bases and J gave up 5 bases; unmatched junction bases: 11. Germline CDR1 and CDR2: SNHLY and FYNNEI. This CDR3 has 18 amino acids. The CDR3 sequence is CASSGFRTSGRDRETQYF. CDR3 coding DNA: TGTGCCAGCAGTGGGTTTAGGACTAGCGGGAGGGATCGGGAGACCCAGTACTTC.

As to this clone: One end of the junction fails to match germline, which may point to a read error. CDR3 coding DNA: TGTGCCAGCAGCACCCCCGGGACTAGCGAGGAGTACTTC. This sequence encodes CASSTPGTSEEYF. This rearrangement joins TRBV7-2 to TRBJ2-7; 10 bases fit TRBD2. This CDR3 region has 13 residues. Germline V CDR1 and CDR2: SGHTA, FQGNSA.

The rearrangement links TRBV12-3 or TRBV12-4 to TRBJ2-1, with TRBD2 as a possible D gene (5 bases). Trimming cost V 5 bases and J 4 bases, with 9 bases left between them. The CDR3 length is 13 residues. This CDR3 is CASSPGEYNEQFF. CDR3 sequence (DNA): TGTGCCAGCAGTCCCGGGGAATACAATGAGCAGTTCTTC.

For the CDR3, the DNA is TGTGCCAGCAGCCAATCAGTTCCGGCTAGCTCTGGAAACACCATATATTTT. Residues: CASSQSVPASSGNTIYF. This chain connects TRBV14 to TRBJ1-3, with D uncertain. Germline V gene lookup returns CDR1 SGHDN and CDR2 FVKESK. With 2 bases removed from V and 0 bases from J, the gap between germline ends came to 14 bases. The CDR3 is 17 amino acids. Drawing the rest from reference TRBV14 and TRBJ1-3, the complete variable domain is EAGVTQFPSHSVIEKGQTVTLRCDPISGHDNLYWYRRVMGKEIKFLLHFVKESKQDESGMPNNRFLAERTGGTYSTLKVQPAELEDSGVYFCASSQSVPASSGNTIYFGEGSWLTVV.